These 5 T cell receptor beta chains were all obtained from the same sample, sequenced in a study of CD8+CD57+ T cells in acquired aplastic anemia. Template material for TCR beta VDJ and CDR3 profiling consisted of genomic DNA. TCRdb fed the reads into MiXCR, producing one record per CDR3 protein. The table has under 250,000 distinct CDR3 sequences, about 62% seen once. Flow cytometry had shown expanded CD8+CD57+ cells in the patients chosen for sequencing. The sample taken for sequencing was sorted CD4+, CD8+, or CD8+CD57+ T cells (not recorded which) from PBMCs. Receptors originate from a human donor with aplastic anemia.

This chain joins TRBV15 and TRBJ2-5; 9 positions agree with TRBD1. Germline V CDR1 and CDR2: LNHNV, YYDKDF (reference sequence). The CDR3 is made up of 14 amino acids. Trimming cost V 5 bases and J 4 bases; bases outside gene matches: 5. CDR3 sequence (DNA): TGTGCCACCAGCGTAAGACAGGGGGTAGAGACCCAGTACTTC. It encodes CATSVRQGVETQYF.

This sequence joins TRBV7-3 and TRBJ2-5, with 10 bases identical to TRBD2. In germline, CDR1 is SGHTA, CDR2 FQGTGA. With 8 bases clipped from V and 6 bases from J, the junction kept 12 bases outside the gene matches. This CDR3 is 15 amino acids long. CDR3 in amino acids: CASGLEAGGIKTQYF. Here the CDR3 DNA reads TGTGCCAGCGGACTAGAAGCGGGGGGGATAAAGACCCAGTACTTC.

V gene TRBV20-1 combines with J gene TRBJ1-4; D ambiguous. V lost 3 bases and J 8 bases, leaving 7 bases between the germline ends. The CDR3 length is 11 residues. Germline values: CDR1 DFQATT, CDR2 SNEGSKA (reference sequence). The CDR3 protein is CSARLDEKLFF. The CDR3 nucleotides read TGCAGTGCTAGGTTAGACGAAAAACTGTTTTTT.

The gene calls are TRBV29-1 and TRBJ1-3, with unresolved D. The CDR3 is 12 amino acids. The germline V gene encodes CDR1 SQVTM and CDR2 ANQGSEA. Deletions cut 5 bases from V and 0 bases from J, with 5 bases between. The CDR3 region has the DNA TGCAGCGTTAGAGACTCTGGAAACACCATATATTTT. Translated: CSVRDSGNTIYF.

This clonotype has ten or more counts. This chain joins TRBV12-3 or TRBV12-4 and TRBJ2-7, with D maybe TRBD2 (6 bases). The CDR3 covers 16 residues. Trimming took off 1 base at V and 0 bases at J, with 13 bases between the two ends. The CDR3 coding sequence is TGTGCCAGCAGTTTAGGTTGGGCGGGGATCTCCTACGAGCAGTACTTC. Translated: CASSLGWAGISYEQYF.